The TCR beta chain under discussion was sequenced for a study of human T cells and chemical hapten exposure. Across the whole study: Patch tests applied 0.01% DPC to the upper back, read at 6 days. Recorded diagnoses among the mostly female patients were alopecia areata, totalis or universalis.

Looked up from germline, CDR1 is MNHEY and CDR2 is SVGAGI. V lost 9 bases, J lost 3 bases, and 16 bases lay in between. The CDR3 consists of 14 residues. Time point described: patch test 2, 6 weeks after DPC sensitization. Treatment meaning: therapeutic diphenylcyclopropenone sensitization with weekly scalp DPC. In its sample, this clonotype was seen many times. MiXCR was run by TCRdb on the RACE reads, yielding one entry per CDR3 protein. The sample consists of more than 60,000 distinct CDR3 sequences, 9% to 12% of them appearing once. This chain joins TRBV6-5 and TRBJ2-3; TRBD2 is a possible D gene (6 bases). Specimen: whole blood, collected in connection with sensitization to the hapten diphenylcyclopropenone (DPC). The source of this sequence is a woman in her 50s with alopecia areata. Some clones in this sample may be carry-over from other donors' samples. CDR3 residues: CASMFGGSTDTQYF. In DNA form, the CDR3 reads TGTGCCAGTATGTTCGGGGGTTCGACAGATACGCAGTATTTT.